This TCR beta chain was found in a study of blood T cell repertoires in COVID-19. Profiling relied on immunoSEQ multiplex PCR, and the TCRdb table lists in-frame clones only, not all of them. The data contain some 180,000 clones, more than 75% of them singletons. The CDR3 covers 10 residues. V was trimmed by 6 bases and J by 10 bases, leaving 12 bases between them. Germline CDR1 reads SQVTM; CDR2 reads ANQGSEA. The participants were between roughly 18 and 89 years old and came from some 25 US areas. Cohort placement rested on clinical history that participants reported themselves. This sequence was found in a man between 60 and 75 years old who had been exposed to COVID-19. Sequenced material: PBMCs or T cells enriched from blood (not recorded which). The gene calls are TRBV29-1 and TRBJ1-1; D not certain. The CDR3 sequence is CSVLDPGAFF. The CDR3 coding sequence is TGCAGCGTCCTCGACCCGGGAGCTTTCTTT.